This is a list of T cell receptor beta chains from one sample in a study of cytomegalovirus exposure and HLA in healthy donors. Measured with immunoSEQ multiplex PCR; TCRdb has only the in-frame clones, and not every one. Of tens of thousands of clones listed, roughly 89% are singletons. Sequenced: PBMCs. These receptors were obtained from a woman between 18 and 29 years old in good health and CMV-seropositive. The CDR3 runs from the conserved cysteine through the conserved F or W. The D gene is left open where the match is weak. Only part of the rows carry a size: once, few, many, or a class if the clone is expanded.

V gene	clone size	J gene	D gene	CDR3 protein	CDR3 DNA
TRBV7-6	NA	TRBJ2-1	TRBD2	CASSPAGGLYNEQFF	TGTGCCAGCAGCCCAGCGGGGGGATTATACAATGAGCAGTTCTTC
TRBV27	few	TRBJ2-7	NA	CASRLAGRPPYEQYF	TGTGCCAGCAGGCTGGCGGGAAGGCCCCCTTACGAGCAGTACTTC
TRBV23-1	NA	TRBJ2-3	NA	CASSHHRDNYTQYF	TGCGCCAGCAGTCACCACCGGGACAACTATACGCAGTATTTT
TRBV10-3	NA	TRBJ2-7	NA	CAISEGTNIPEQYF	TGTGCCATCAGTGAGGGGACAAATATACCGGAGCAGTACTTC
TRBV6-5	NA	TRBJ2-7	NA	CASSELEEQYF	TGTGCCAGCAGTGAATTAGAAGAGCAGTACTTC
TRBV9	NA	TRBJ2-1	TRBD2	CASGSSPPGLPNNEQFF	TGTGCCAGCGGGTCCTCGCCCCCGGGACTACCGAACAATGAGCAGTTCTTC
TRBV6-1	NA	TRBJ2-5	NA	CASSEPGGTGKETQYF	TGTGCCAGCAGTGAACCGGGGGGGACAGGGAAAGAGACCCAGTACTTC
TRBV10-2	NA	TRBJ2-1	NA	CASSGESYNEQFF	TGCGCCAGCAGTGGGGAGTCCTACAATGAGCAGTTCTTC
TRBV18	NA	TRBJ1-1	NA	CASSPFDSRQKEYLHTEAFF	TGTGCCAGCTCACCCTTCGACTCCCGACAGAAAGAATATCTACACACTGAAGCTTTCTTT
TRBV5-1	NA	TRBJ2-7	TRBD2	CASSLGEGLGSYEQYF	TGCGCCAGCAGCTTGGGGGAGGGCTTAGGCTCCTACGAGCAGTACTTC
TRBV6-5	NA	TRBJ2-1	NA	CASSYSGGAFSDEQFF	TGTGCCAGCAGTTACTCGGGGGGGGCTTTTTCCGATGAGCAGTTCTTC
TRBV28	NA	TRBJ1-2	TRBD1	CASSHRDRGIIAF	TGTGCCAGCAGTCACCGGGACAGGGGTATAATCGCCTTC
TRBV4-2	few	TRBJ2-1	TRBD1	CASSQDGTGGPNEQFF	TGTGCCAGCAGCCAAGATGGGACAGGAGGCCCCAATGAGCAGTTCTTC